The present T cell receptor beta chain was sequenced within a study of cytomegalovirus exposure and HLA in healthy donors. The overall study: About 85 million unique TCR sequences came from HLA-typed donors in an early release. Study results and caveats: Some V segments, TRBV6-2 and TRBV6-3 among them, were indistinguishable and were therefore excluded.

For this clone: Its matching antigen is unknown.

This CDR3 contains 13 residues. V lost 6 bases to trimming and J lost 0 bases, with 8 bases between them. Germline CDR1 and CDR2: MNHEY and SMNVEV (reference sequence). The PCR employed 60 Vbeta primers together with 13 Jbeta primers. Assay: immunoSEQ multiplex PCR; the TCRdb copy retains only in-frame clones and omits some. The sample lists about 130,000 clones, 17% occurring once. Material for sequencing was PBMCs. The chain has TRBV27 and TRBJ1-1, with D perhaps matching TRBD1 (5 bases). The TCR sequence derives from a female donor in good health and CMV-seropositive. This chain's CDR3 is CASRTGLNTEAFF. As DNA, the CDR3 is TGTGCCAGCAGAACAGGATTGAACACTGAAGCTTTCTTT.